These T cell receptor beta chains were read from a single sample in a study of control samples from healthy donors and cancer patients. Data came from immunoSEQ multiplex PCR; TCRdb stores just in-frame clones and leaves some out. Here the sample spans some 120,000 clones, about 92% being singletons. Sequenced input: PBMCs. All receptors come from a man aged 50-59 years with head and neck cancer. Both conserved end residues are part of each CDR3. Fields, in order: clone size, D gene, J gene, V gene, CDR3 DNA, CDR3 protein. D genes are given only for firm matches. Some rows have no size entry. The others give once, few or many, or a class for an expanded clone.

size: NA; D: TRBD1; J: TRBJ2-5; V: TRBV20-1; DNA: TGCAGTGCTGGGGACAGACGCTTGGACTTC; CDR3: CSAGDRRLDF
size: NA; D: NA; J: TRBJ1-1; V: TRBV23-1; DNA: TGCGCCAGCAGCCCTAAAAGCAGTCGGGACGACCCGAACACTGAAGCTTTCTTT; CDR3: CASSPKSSRDDPNTEAFF
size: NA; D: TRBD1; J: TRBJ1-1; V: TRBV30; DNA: TGTGCCTTGAAATGGGGACAGGGAATGAACACTGAAGCTTTCTTT; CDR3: CALKWGQGMNTEAFF
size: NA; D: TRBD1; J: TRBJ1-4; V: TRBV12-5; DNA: TGTGCTAGTGCCTGGACAGGGAGTAGCGAAAAACTGTTTTTT; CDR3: CASAWTGSSEKLFF
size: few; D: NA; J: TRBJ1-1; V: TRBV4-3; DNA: TGCGCCAGCAGCCAGGTCTCGGGGACTGAAGCTTTCTTT; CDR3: CASSQVSGTEAFF
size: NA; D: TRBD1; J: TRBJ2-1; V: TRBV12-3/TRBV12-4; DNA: TGTGCCAGCATTCCCCGGACAGGGGAGCAGTTCTTC; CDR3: CASIPRTGEQFF
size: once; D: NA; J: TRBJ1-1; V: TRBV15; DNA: TGTGCCACCAGCAGAGCTCGCAGTGCCCCCGAAGCTTTCTTT; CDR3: CATSRARSAPEAFF
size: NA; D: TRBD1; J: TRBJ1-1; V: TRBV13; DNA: TGTGCCAGCAGCTTTAGGGGGCGCGGGGAAGCTTTCTTT; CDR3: CASSFRGRGEAFF
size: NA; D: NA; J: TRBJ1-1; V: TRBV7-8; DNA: TGTGCCAGCAGCCGAGGAGCCAACACTGAAGCTTTCTTT; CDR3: CASSRGANTEAFF
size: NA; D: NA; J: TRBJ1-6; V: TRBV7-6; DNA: TGTGCCAGCAGCCCGGGCGGGGAGGATTCACCCCTCCACTTT; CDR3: CASSPGGEDSPLHF
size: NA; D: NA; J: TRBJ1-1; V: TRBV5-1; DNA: TGCGCCAGCAGCTTGAGTACATCTCCGGGCACTGAAGCTTTCTTT; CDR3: CASSLSTSPGTEAFF